Below are 21 T cell receptor beta chains sequenced from a single sample in a study of cytomegalovirus exposure and HLA in healthy donors. Only in-frame clones appear in the TCRdb table, and some are missing; sequencing was by immunoSEQ multiplex PCR. The data show fewer than 200,000 clones, around nine tenths seen once. The sample consisted of PBMCs. Receptors were obtained from a man aged 18 to 29 in good health and CMV-seropositive.

J is TRBJ1-1 and V is TRBV29-1; no clear D. This CDR3 has 13 residues. Trimming took 3 bases from V and 1 from J, leaving 9 bases between them. In germline, CDR1 is SQVTM, CDR2 ANQGSEA. CDR3: CSVETGRNTEAFF. The CDR3 DNA is TGCAGCGTTGAGACTGGCAGGAACACTGAAGCTTTCTTT.

The rearrangement joins TRBV13 to TRBJ2-7; no clear D. From germline, CDR1 is PRHDT and CDR2 FYEKMQ (reference sequence). This CDR3 is 12 amino acids long. Trimming removed 6 bases at V and 0 bases at J, with 6 bases between. The CDR3, as DNA: TGTGCCAGCAGGGGCCCCTCCTACGAGCAGTACTTC. Its translation: CASRGPSYEQYF.

V and J are TRBV5-6 and TRBJ1-2, with 9 bases matching TRBD1. From germline, CDR1 is SGHDT and CDR2 YYEEEE. The CDR3 loop spans 15 amino acids. Trimming cost V 0 bases and J 5 bases; bases outside gene matches: 5. The CDR3 nucleotides are TGTGCCAGCAGCTTGGTAGCGACAGGGGGTTATGGCTACACCTTC. Its protein product is CASSLVATGGYGYTF.

CDR3 in amino acids: CASSYRGPYEQYF. CDR3 bases: TGTGCCAGCAGTTACAGGGGGCCCTACGAGCAGTACTTC. The V call is TRBV27, the J call TRBJ2-7; TRBD1 matches 9 bases. The V segment lost 4 bases and the J segment 2 bases; nucleotides outside the gene matches: 0. The germline CDR1 and CDR2 sequences are MNHEY and SMNVEV (reference sequence). The CDR3 is 13 residues long.

The sample holds one count of this clone. The chain carries TRBV29-1 and TRBJ2-3; TRBD2 agrees at 14 bases. V shed 7 bases and J 4 bases; nucleotides not matched to a gene: 4. Per germline, CDR1 SQVTM and CDR2 ANQGSEA. The CDR3 consists of 14 residues. As DNA, the CDR3 is TGCAGCGCAGTGGGACTAGCGGGAGCAGATACGCAGTATTTT. The encoded protein is CSAVGLAGADTQYF.

The J gene is TRBJ1-2, the V gene TRBV2, with TRBD1 identical over 7 bases. This CDR3 is built from 10 residues. V lost 8 bases to trimming and J lost 7 bases; unmatched junction nucleotides: 1. Germline values: CDR1 SNHLY, CDR2 FYNNEI. The CDR3 protein is CASQGVGYTF. The CDR3 nucleotides read TGTGCCAGCCAGGGGGTTGGCTACACCTTC.

This clone was detected only once. V usage is TRBV6-1 and J usage is TRBJ2-7; unclear D gene. Germline V gene lookup returns CDR1 MNHNS and CDR2 SASEGT. V lost 1 base and J lost 0, with 10 bases in between. This CDR3 is built from 15 residues. Here the CDR3 reads CASSEEPRSSYEQYF. The CDR3 DNA reads as TGTGCCAGCAGTGAAGAACCTCGGAGCTCCTACGAGCAGTACTTC.

V and J are TRBV7-6 and TRBJ2-1; maybe TRBD2 (5 bases). This CDR3 has 16 amino acids. V lost 5 bases and J 6 bases, leaving 20 bases between the germline ends. Germline V gives CDR1 SGHVS, CDR2 FNYEAQ. This CDR3 reads CASSPKGADYSNEQFF. Here the CDR3 DNA reads TGTGCCAGCAGCCCAAAGGGAGCGGATTACAGCAATGAGCAGTTCTTC.

The gene calls are TRBV7-9 and TRBJ1-2; 7 bases line up with TRBD1. The CDR3 has 17 amino acids. The V segment lost 5 bases and the J segment 2 bases; nucleotides outside the gene matches: 14. In germline, CDR1 is SEHNR, CDR2 FQNEAQ (reference sequence). The CDR3 region is CASSPTTGAALNYGYTF. DNA for the CDR3: TGTGCCAGCAGCCCAACCACAGGGGCCGCCCTAAACTATGGCTACACCTTC.

The V and J genes are TRBV4-3 and TRBJ1-3; D may be TRBD1 (5 bases). The CDR3 extends over 15 amino acids. Germline CDR1 and CDR2: LGHNA and YSLEER. Trimming shortened V by 0 bases and J by 8 bases, and 14 bases separated the two germline ends. The DNA of the CDR3 is TGCGCCAGCAGCCAAGATGGAAGCCCGGGGGACACCATATATTTT. This sequence encodes CASSQDGSPGDTIYF.

The J gene is TRBJ1-2, the V gene TRBV2, with D possibly TRBD1 on 5 matching bases. The germline V gene encodes CDR1 SNHLY and CDR2 FYNNEI. Between the trimmed V and J ends, which lost 8 bases and 8 bases, there was a span of 15 bases. The CDR3 sequence is 12 residues long. The CDR3 DNA reads TGTGCCAGCGGGGGGGGGTCAAAAGGCTACACCTTC. It codes for CASGGGSKGYTF.

The gene calls are TRBV9 and TRBJ2-1; TRBD2 is a possible D gene (6 bases). Germline-derived CDR1 and CDR2 are SGDLS and YYNGEE. The CDR3 contains 14 residues. Trimming removed 2 bases from V and 6 bases from J, with 12 bases in between. The CDR3 DNA follows: TGTGCCAGCAGCGTGGGAGGATTTCCCAATGAGCAGTTCTTC. Encoded protein: CASSVGGFPNEQFF.

The V and J genes are TRBV5-4 and TRBJ1-3, with 7 bases aligning to TRBD1. This CDR3 is built from 13 residues. CDR1 SGHNT and CDR2 YYREEE come from the germline V gene (reference sequence). After removal of 4 bases from V and 4 bases from J, the junction contained 2 bases not matched to a gene. The CDR3: CASSGTVGNTIYF. In DNA form, the CDR3 reads TGTGCCAGCAGCGGGACAGTCGGAAACACCATATATTTT.

The V and J genes are TRBV20-1 and TRBJ2-1, with TRBD1 as a possible D gene (6 bases). The germline CDR1 and CDR2 sequences are DFQATT and SNEGSKA (reference sequence). This CDR3 is built from 11 residues. V dropped 6 bases and J dropped 12 bases, with 15 bases sitting between them. The CDR3 DNA sequence: TGCAGTGCAGGGGGTGAGGTAGTGCAGTTCTTC. It is translated as CSAGGEVVQFF.

J is TRBJ2-7 and V is TRBV25-1, with TRBD2 as a possible D gene (5 bases). The V end lost 2 bases, the J end lost 2 bases, and 16 bases lay between the germline ends. Germline V lookup: CDR1 MGHDK, CDR2 SYGVNS. The CDR3 totals 16 residues. The CDR3 DNA follows: TGTGCCAGCAGTGAAGGATGGACTTTTGGGACCTACGAGCAGTACTTC. Residues: CASSEGWTFGTYEQYF.

The rearrangement uses TRBV11-3 and TRBJ2-2, with 9 positions matching TRBD2. CDR3 length: 17 residues. The ends lost 5 bases at V and 7 bases at J; junction bases unmatched: 14. Germline V lookup: CDR1 SGHNT, CDR2 YENEEA. The CDR3 nucleotides read TGTGCCAGCAGCCCTTCGGCTAGCGGGGACCGGGACGGGGAGCTGTTTTTT. It is translated as CASSPSASGDRDGELFF.

V gene TRBV18 combines with J gene TRBJ2-3, with 7 bases fitting TRBD2. The germline gives CDR1 KGHSH, CDR2 LQKENI. This CDR3 has 14 residues. Trimming at V came to 2 bases and at J to 5 bases, leaving 4 bases not matched to a gene. CDR3 nucleotides: TGTGCCAGCTCACCAGCGGGAGTTGAAGATACGCAGTATTTT. It yields the protein CASSPAGVEDTQYF.

The chain is built from TRBV29-1 and TRBJ2-1, with 11 bases aligning to TRBD2. This CDR3 is built from 13 residues. The V gene's germline CDR1 is SQVTM and CDR2 ANQGSEA. V lost 7 bases to trimming and J lost 3 bases; unmatched junction nucleotides: 2. CDR3 nucleotide sequence: TGCAGCGCCACTAGCGGGGGCTACAATGAGCAGTTCTTC. It yields the protein CSATSGGYNEQFF.

This sequence joins TRBV4-3 and TRBJ2-2, with D possibly TRBD1 on 5 matching bases. CDR1 and CDR2 from the germline V gene are LGHNA and YSLEER. The CDR3 is made up of 14 amino acids. Between the trimmed V and J ends, which lost 8 bases and 0 bases, there was a span of 10 bases. DNA for the CDR3: TGCGCCAGCCGAAAGGGGTCGAACACCGGGGAGCTGTTTTTT. It specifies CASRKGSNTGELFF.

V and J are TRBV7-2 and TRBJ1-5; possible D gene TRBD1, 6 bases. CDR1 SGHTA and CDR2 FQGNSA come from the germline V gene. Trimming pared 4 bases from V and 5 bases from J, leaving 12 bases between. The CDR3 length is 14 residues. Here the CDR3 DNA reads TGTGCCAGCAGCTATCCAGGGGCCCATCAGCCCCAGCATTTT. Translating gives CASSYPGAHQPQHF. Complete variable domain (other parts from reference TRBV7-2 and TRBJ1-5): GAGVSQSPSNKVTEKGKDVELRCDPISGHTALYWYRQSLGQGLEFLIYFQGNSAPDKSGLPSDRFSAERTGGSVSTLTIQRTQQEDSAVYLCASSYPGAHQPQHFGDGTRLSIL.

The rearrangement uses TRBV28 and TRBJ1-4; 7 nucleotides align to TRBD1. The CDR3 totals 13 residues. Germline assignment: CDR1 MDHEN and CDR2 SYDVKM. V was pared by 5 bases and J by 8 bases, with 5 bases of the junction left unmatched. CDR3: CASSRQGGEKLFF. CDR3 sequence (DNA): TGTGCCAGCAGTAGACAGGGCGGGGAAAAACTGTTTTTT.